Presented here are 7 T cell receptor beta chains from one specimen sequenced in a study of blood T cell repertoires in COVID-19. The method was immunoSEQ multiplex PCR; TCRdb's version includes in-frame clones alone and lacks a portion of them. The sample has 300,000 to 350,000 clones, 70% to 90% seen once. Sequencing was performed on PBMCs or T cells enriched from blood (not recorded which). These receptors originate from a man younger than 45 who had recovered from COVID-19.

The V gene is TRBV11-2, the J gene TRBJ1-1; 8 nucleotides match TRBD1. The CDR3 runs 13 residues. Germline assignment: CDR1 SGHAT and CDR2 FQNNGV. Trimming at V came to 5 bases and at J to 3 bases, leaving 2 bases not matched to a gene. The CDR3 reads CASSRDRYTEAFF. DNA of the CDR3: TGTGCCAGCAGCCGGGACAGGTACACTGAAGCTTTCTTT.

The chain links TRBV9 to TRBJ2-3; 8 nucleotides align to TRBD1. Per the germline V gene, CDR1 is SGDLS and CDR2 is YYNGEE. CDR3 length: 15 amino acids. J was trimmed by 6 bases and V by 6 bases; bases with no gene match: 12. CDR3 nucleotide sequence: TGTGCCAGCACCGAATGGGACAGGACCTCCGATACGCAGTATTTT. Translation gives CASTEWDRTSDTQYF.

This clone was seen only a few times. The V gene is TRBV12-5, the J gene TRBJ2-7, with a weak D call TRBD2 (5 bases). V lost 0 bases to trimming and J lost 3 bases, with 15 bases between them. Germline V gene lookup returns CDR1 LGHNT and CDR2 FRNRAP. The CDR3 has 16 residues. In DNA, the CDR3 is TGTGCTAGTGGTTTGGTACGGGGAGAAATCCTCTACGAGCAGTACTTC. Amino acid sequence: CASGLVRGEILYEQYF. The whole variable domain, filled in from reference TRBV12-5 and TRBJ2-7, reads DARVTQTPRHKVTEMGQEVTMRCQPILGHNTVFWYRQTMMQGLELLAYFRNRAPLDDSGMPKDRFSAEMPDATLATLKIQPSEPRDSAVYFCASGLVRGEILYEQYFGPGTRLTVT.

The rearrangement uses TRBV18 and TRBJ2-7; D is possibly TRBD2 (6 bases). Germline V gene data show CDR1 as KGHSH and CDR2 as LQKENI. V was trimmed by 6 bases and J by 3 bases, leaving 24 bases between them. CDR3 length: 17 amino acids. Written as DNA, the CDR3 is TGTGCCAGCTCGTTAGGGGAGGATGGTCTCGGAGGCTACGAGCAGTACTTC. Translated, it gives CASSLGEDGLGGYEQYF. Together with reference TRBV18 and TRBJ2-7, the CDR3 gives the full variable domain: NAGVMQNPRHLVRRRGQEARLRCSPMKGHSHVYWYRQLPEEGLKFMVYLQKENIIDESGMPKERFSAEFPKEGPSILRIQQVVRGDSAAYFCASSLGEDGLGGYEQYFGPGTRLTVT.

The genes are TRBV30 and TRBJ2-5; no clear D. This CDR3 has 11 residues. Trimming left V 3 bases short and J 4 bases short, with 6 bases between. Germline CDR1 is GTSNPN and CDR2 is SVGIG (reference sequence). The CDR3 coding sequence is TGTGCCTGGAGCGGTCCAGAGACCCAGTACTTC. Translated: CAWSGPETQYF.

V gene TRBV7-9 combines with J gene TRBJ1-6; D gene unclear. Germline lookup yields CDR1 SEHNR and CDR2 FQNEAQ (reference sequence). Trimming took 5 bases from V and 7 from J, leaving 12 bases between them. The CDR3 consists of 14 residues. Here the CDR3 reads CASSLPDWNSPLHF. CDR3 bases: TGTGCCAGCAGCCTCCCTGACTGGAATTCACCCCTCCACTTT.

Only a few counts were recorded for this clone. This chain links TRBV18 with TRBJ2-3; 9 bases line up with TRBD2. The germline CDR1 and CDR2 sequences are KGHSH and LQKENI. CDR3 length: 17 residues. Trimming at V came to 3 bases and at J to 1 base, leaving 8 bases not matched to a gene. The CDR3 region is CASSPVAGARGTDTQYF. The CDR3 DNA is TGTGCCAGCTCACCGGTAGCGGGGGCCCGGGGCACAGATACGCAGTATTTT.